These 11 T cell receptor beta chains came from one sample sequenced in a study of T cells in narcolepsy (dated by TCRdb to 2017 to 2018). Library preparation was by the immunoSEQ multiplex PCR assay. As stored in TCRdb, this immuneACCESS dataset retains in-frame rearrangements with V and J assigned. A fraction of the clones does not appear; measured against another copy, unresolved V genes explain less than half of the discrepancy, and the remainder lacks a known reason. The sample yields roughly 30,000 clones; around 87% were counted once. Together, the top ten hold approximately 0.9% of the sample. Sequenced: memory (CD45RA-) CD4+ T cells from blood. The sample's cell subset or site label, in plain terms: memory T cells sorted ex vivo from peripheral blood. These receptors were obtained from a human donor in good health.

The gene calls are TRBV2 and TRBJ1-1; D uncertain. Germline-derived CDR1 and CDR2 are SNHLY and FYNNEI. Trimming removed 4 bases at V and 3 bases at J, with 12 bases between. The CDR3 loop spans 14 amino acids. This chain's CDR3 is CASSARSWDTEAFF. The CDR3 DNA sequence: TGTGCCAGCAGTGCAAGGTCCTGGGACACTGAAGCTTTCTTT.

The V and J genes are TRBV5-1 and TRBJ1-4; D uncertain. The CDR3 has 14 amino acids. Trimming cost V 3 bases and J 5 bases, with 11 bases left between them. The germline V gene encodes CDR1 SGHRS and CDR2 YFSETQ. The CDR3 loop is CASSSGRNNEKLFF. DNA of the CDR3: TGCGCCAGCAGCTCTGGACGGAACAATGAAAAACTGTTTTTT.

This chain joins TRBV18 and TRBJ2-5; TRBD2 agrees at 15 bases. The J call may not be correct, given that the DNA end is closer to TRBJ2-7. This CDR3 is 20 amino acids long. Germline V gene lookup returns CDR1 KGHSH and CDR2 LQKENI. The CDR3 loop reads CASSPLPGLAGGSSSYEQYF. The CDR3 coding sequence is TGTGCCAGCTCACCACTTCCGGGACTAGCGGGGGGCTCCAGCTCCTACGAGCAGTACTTC.

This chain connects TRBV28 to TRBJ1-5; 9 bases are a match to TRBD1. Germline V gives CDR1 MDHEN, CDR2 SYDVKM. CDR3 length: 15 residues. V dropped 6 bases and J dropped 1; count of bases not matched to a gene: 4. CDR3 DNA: TGTGCCAGCAGCAGGACAGGGGCCAGCAATCAGCCCCAGCATTTT. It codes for CASSRTGASNQPQHF. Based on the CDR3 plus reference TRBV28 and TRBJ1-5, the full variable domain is DVKVTQSSRYLVKRTGEKVFLECVQDMDHENMFWYRQDPGLGLRLIYFSYDVKMKEKGDIPEGYSVSREKKERFSLILESASTNQTSMYLCASSRTGASNQPQHFGDGTRLSIL.

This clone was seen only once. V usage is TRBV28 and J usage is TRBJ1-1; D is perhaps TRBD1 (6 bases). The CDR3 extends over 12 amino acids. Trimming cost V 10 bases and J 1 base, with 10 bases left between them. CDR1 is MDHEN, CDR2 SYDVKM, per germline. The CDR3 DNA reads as TGTGCCATAGGACAGCGGAACACTGAAGCTTTCTTT. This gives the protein CAIGQRNTEAFF.

The CDR3 reads CASKPTGVGEQFF. The CDR3, as DNA: TGTGCCAGCAAGCCGACAGGGGTCGGTGAGCAGTTCTTC. The chain is built from TRBV6-6 and TRBJ2-1; 8 bases fit TRBD1. V gave up 7 bases and J gave up 9 bases; unmatched junction bases: 8. CDR3 size: 13 residues. CDR1 is MNHNY and CDR2 is SVGAGI in the germline V gene (reference sequence).

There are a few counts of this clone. The CDR3, as DNA: TGCGCCAGCAGCTCGTTAGCGGGGGGGCTCGATGAGCAGTTCTTC. Translating gives CASSSLAGGLDEQFF. The genes are TRBV5-1 and TRBJ2-1; 11 nucleotides agree with TRBD2. Germline V CDR1 and CDR2: SGHRS, YFSETQ. V lost 3 bases, J lost 8 bases, and 7 bases stayed unmatched. The CDR3 consists of 15 residues.

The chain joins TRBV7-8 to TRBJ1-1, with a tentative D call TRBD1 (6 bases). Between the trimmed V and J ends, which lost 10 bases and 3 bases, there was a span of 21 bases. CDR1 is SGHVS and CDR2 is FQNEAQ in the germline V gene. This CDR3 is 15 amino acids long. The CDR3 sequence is CANSPLGGSYTEAFF. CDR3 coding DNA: TGTGCCAATTCTCCTCTGGGGGGCTCGTACACTGAAGCTTTCTTT.

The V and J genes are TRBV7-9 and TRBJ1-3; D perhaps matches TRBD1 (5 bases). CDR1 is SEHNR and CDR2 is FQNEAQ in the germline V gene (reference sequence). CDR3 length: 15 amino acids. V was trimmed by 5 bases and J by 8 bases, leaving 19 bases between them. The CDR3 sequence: CASSRTGARGDTIYF. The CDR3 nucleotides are TGTGCCAGCAGCCGAACCGGGGCTCGGGGGGACACCATATATTTT.

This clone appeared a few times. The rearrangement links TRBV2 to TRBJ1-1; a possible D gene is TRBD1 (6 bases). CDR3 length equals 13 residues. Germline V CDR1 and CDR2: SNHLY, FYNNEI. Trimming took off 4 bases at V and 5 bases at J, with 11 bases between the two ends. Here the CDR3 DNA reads TGTGCCAGCAGTGTTAGGGGGGGGACTGAAGCTTTCTTT. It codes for CASSVRGGTEAFF.

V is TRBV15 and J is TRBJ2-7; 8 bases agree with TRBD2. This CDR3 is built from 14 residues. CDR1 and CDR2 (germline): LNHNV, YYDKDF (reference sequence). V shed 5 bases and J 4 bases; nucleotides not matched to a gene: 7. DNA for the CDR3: TGTGCCACCAGCGGGGGACTAGTATCATACGAGCAGTACTTC. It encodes CATSGGLVSYEQYF.